These 28 T cell receptor beta chains originate from one sample sequenced in a study of vaccination and CD4 T cells after COVID-19. Specified treatment: approximately nine-day PBMC culture with coronavirus spike peptide pools or control peptides (ViraFEST assay). Once obtained from cultured CD4+ T cells, the DNA was sequenced using the Oncomine TCR Beta short-read assay. Each CDR3 protein is one row after TCRdb ran MiXCR on the PCR reads. The sample has some 15,000 distinct CDR3 sequences; 43% are singletons. No antigen has been identified for these receptors. Sequencing was done on a sample of cultured CD4+ T cells from blood. The receptors originated from a human donor with COVID-19.

This clonotype has only a few counts. The rearrangement links TRBV24-1 to TRBJ2-7, with 10 bases that match TRBD1. There are 15 residues in the CDR3. The germline V gene encodes CDR1 KGHDR and CDR2 SFDVKD. V shed 9 bases, J shed 1 base, and the junction held 8 bases outside the gene matches. CDR3 DNA sequence: TGTGCCACCTGGACCGGGACAGGGGATTCCTACGAGCAGTACTTC. Translating gives CATWTGTGDSYEQYF.

The chain couples TRBV20-1 to TRBJ2-2; D is perhaps TRBD1 or TRBD2 (7 bases each). From germline, CDR1 is DFQATT and CDR2 SNEGSKA (reference sequence). The V and J ends lost 1 base and 5 bases respectively, with 17 bases between them. This CDR3 spans 16 amino acids. The CDR3 sequence: CSARAPRGGGTGELFF. The CDR3 bases are TGCAGTGCTAGAGCTCCCAGGGGGGGAGGGACCGGGGAGCTGTTTTTT.

The chain employs TRBV6-1 and TRBJ2-1, with 11 bases aligning to TRBD2. Per the germline V gene, CDR1 is MNHNS and CDR2 is SASEGT. The CDR3 sequence is 14 residues long. V lost 6 bases, J lost 6 bases, and 4 bases stayed unmatched. The CDR3, as DNA: TGTGCCAGCAGACCTGGGACTAGCGGCAATGAGCAGTTCTTC. It specifies CASRPGTSGNEQFF.

This clonotype was counted only a few times. The V gene is TRBV10-3, the J gene TRBJ2-7; the match to TRBD1 covers 10 bases. With 6 bases clipped from V and 4 bases from J, the junction kept 0 bases outside the gene matches. Germline assignment: CDR1 ENHRY and CDR2 SYGVKD. The CDR3 totals 12 residues. The CDR3 DNA reads TGTGCCATCAGGGGACAGGGGTACGAGCAGTACTTC. Protein: CAIRGQGYEQYF.

This clonotype appeared a few times. This rearrangement joins TRBV7-9 to TRBJ1-1; tentatively, D is TRBD1 (5 bases). CDR3 length: 14 amino acids. The ends were cut back, 7 bases at V and 1 base at J, with 13 bases in the middle. Germline values: CDR1 SEHNR, CDR2 FQNEAQ (reference sequence). CDR3 bases: TGTGCCAGCACCCGGTCGACAGAGAACACTGAAGCTTTCTTT. Protein sequence: CASTRSTENTEAFF.

J is TRBJ2-3 and V is TRBV12-3 or TRBV12-4; 7 bases align to TRBD2. The CDR3 totals 14 residues. V lost 4 bases, J lost 3 bases, and 4 bases stayed unmatched. Here the CDR3 DNA reads TGTGCCAGCAGTTGGGGGGGTCGGACAGATACGCAGTATTTT. This sequence encodes CASSWGGRTDTQYF.

The rearrangement joins TRBV6-1 to TRBJ1-2; a weak D match, TRBD1 (6 bases). The ends were cut back, 7 bases at V and 8 bases at J, with 17 bases in the middle. Germline values: CDR1 MNHNS, CDR2 SASEGT. This CDR3 has 13 residues. In DNA, the CDR3 is TGTGCCAGCACCTCAGGACAGTCCGACGGCTACACCTTC. Amino acids: CASTSGQSDGYTF.

The chain uses TRBV12-3 or TRBV12-4 and TRBJ1-5; no clear D. Trimming removed 5 bases from V and 7 bases from J, with 18 bases in between. The CDR3 spans 15 residues. The CDR3: CASSATGVGQQPQHF. CDR3 bases: TGTGCCAGCAGTGCGACCGGTGTTGGTCAACAGCCCCAGCATTTT.

This chain connects TRBV11-2 to TRBJ1-2; 8 bases align to TRBD1. This CDR3 contains 15 residues. Germline V gene data show CDR1 as SGHAT and CDR2 as FQNNGV. V dropped 1 base and J dropped 7; count of bases not matched to a gene: 8. This CDR3 is CASSLAAGGDFGYTF. CDR3 coding DNA: TGTGCCAGCAGCTTAGCGGCAGGGGGCGATTTTGGCTACACCTTC.

The chain recombines TRBV28 with TRBJ1-6; D is unclear. The length of the CDR3 is 14 residues. The V gene's germline CDR1 is MDHEN and CDR2 SYDVKM. Trimming left V 5 bases short and J 10 bases short, with 15 bases between. Here the CDR3 reads CASSPRRDFSPLHF. CDR3 in DNA: TGTGCCAGCAGTCCGCGAAGGGATTTCTCACCCCTCCACTTT.

The sample holds a few counts of this clonotype. The chain is built from TRBV27 and TRBJ2-3; perhaps TRBD2 as D (6 bases). V shed 3 bases and J shed 8 bases, with 9 bases lying between them. The CDR3 loop spans 12 amino acids. Germline-derived CDR1 and CDR2 are MNHEY and SMNVEV (reference sequence). The CDR3 sequence: CASSFRGGTQYF. As DNA, the CDR3 is TGTGCCAGCAGTTTTCGGGGAGGTACGCAGTATTTT.

This clonotype appeared a few times. This chain uses TRBV2 with TRBJ1-5, with no clear D. CDR3 length: 13 amino acids. CDR1 and CDR2 from the germline V gene are SNHLY and FYNNEI. The ends were cut back, 6 bases at V and 5 bases at J, with 11 bases in the middle. The CDR3, as DNA: TGTGCCAGCAGCGCCTTCCTATATCAGCCCCAGCATTTT. The encoded protein is CASSAFLYQPQHF. Combining the CDR3 with reference TRBV2 and TRBJ1-5 gives the whole variable domain EPEVTQTPSHQVTQMGQEVILRCVPISNHLYFYWYRQILGQKVEFLVSFYNNEISEKSEIFDDQFSVERPDGSNFTLKIRSTKLEDSAMYFCASSAFLYQPQHFGDGTRLSIL.

The CDR3 DNA reads as TGTGCCAGCAGGGGACAGCAAGAGACCCAGTACTTC. As protein: CASRGQQETQYF. V is TRBV6-1 and J is TRBJ2-5; TRBD1 agrees at 7 bases. The germline CDR1 and CDR2 sequences are MNHNS and SASEGT. J was trimmed by 2 bases and V by 6 bases; bases with no gene match: 0. The CDR3 length is 12 residues.

The V gene is TRBV11-3, the J gene TRBJ1-1; D ambiguous. The length of the CDR3 is 15 residues. Trimming took off 4 bases at V and 0 bases at J, with 12 bases between the two ends. Germline V gene sequence: CDR1 SGHNT, CDR2 YENEEA. The CDR3 region is CASSSYSSMNTEAFF. CDR3 DNA: TGTGCCAGCAGCTCTTACAGCTCCATGAACACTGAAGCTTTCTTT.

This rearrangement joins TRBV20-1 to TRBJ2-6, with 8 bases fitting TRBD1. The germline CDR1 and CDR2 sequences are DFQATT and SNEGSKA (reference sequence). After removal of 1 base from V and 4 bases from J, the junction contained 9 bases not matched to a gene. This CDR3 has 17 amino acids. Here the CDR3 reads CSARGQGANAGANVLTF. CDR3 bases: TGCAGTGCTAGAGGGCAGGGGGCGAACGCCGGGGCCAACGTCCTGACTTTC.

This chain joins TRBV27 and TRBJ2-4, with D hard to call. Per germline, CDR1 MNHEY and CDR2 SMNVEV (reference sequence). This CDR3 region has 10 residues. The V end lost 4 bases, the J end lost 6 bases, and 1 base lay between the germline ends. CDR3 amino acids: CASSSNIQYF. The DNA for the CDR3 is TGTGCCAGCAGTTCAAACATTCAGTACTTC.

The rearrangement uses TRBV7-2 and TRBJ2-7; D unresolved. The CDR3 has 15 residues. Germline CDR1 is SGHTA and CDR2 is FQGNSA. V lost 3 bases and J lost 4, with 16 bases in between. This CDR3 is CASSLMGRSSYEQYF. CDR3 nucleotides: TGTGCCAGCAGCTTGATGGGTCGTTCTTCGTACGAGCAGTACTTC.

This chain joins TRBV24-1 and TRBJ2-3, with D unclear. V lost 5 bases and J 2 bases, leaving 4 bases between the germline ends. This CDR3 has 12 residues. From germline, CDR1 is KGHDR and CDR2 SFDVKD. Here the CDR3 reads CATSGNTDTQYF. The CDR3 region has the DNA TGTGCCACCAGTGGTAACACAGATACGCAGTATTTT.

This clonotype was detected only a few times. The chain employs TRBV7-2 and TRBJ1-1; no reliable D call. The V and J ends lost 4 bases and 0 bases respectively, with 9 bases between them. The CDR3 contains 14 residues. Per the germline V gene, CDR1 is SGHTA and CDR2 is FQGNSA. The CDR3 bases are TGTGCCAGCAGCTGGAGGATTATGAACACTGAAGCTTTCTTT. Encoded protein: CASSWRIMNTEAFF.

The chain recombines TRBV30 with TRBJ1-3; D might be TRBD1 (6 bases). The CDR3 sequence is 14 residues long. Germline assignment: CDR1 GTSNPN and CDR2 SVGIG (reference sequence). Between the trimmed V and J ends, which lost 0 bases and 4 bases, there was a span of 10 bases. The CDR3 nucleotides are TGTGCCTGGAGTGTACTACAGGGAGGAAACACCATATATTTT. Its translation is CAWSVLQGGNTIYF.

Relative to its sample, this clonotype is large. The chain employs TRBV5-1 and TRBJ2-2, with a tentative D call TRBD1 (6 bases). V was shortened by 0 bases and J by 0 bases, with 9 bases between the two germline ends. Germline assignment: CDR1 SGHRS and CDR2 YFSETQ. The CDR3 extends over 16 amino acids. CDR3: CASSLESGANTGELFF. In nucleotides, the CDR3 is TGCGCCAGCAGCTTGGAGTCAGGGGCGAACACCGGGGAGCTGTTTTTT.

This clonotype was seen a handful of times. The chain employs TRBV25-1 and TRBJ2-7, with D tentatively TRBD2 (7 bases). Looked up from germline, CDR1 is MGHDK and CDR2 is SYGVNS. V lost 8 bases to trimming and J lost 0 bases, with 11 bases between them. The CDR3 extends over 13 amino acids. The CDR3 DNA follows: TGTGCCAGCCAGAGGGGGGGCTCCTACGAGCAGTACTTC. Amino acids: CASQRGGSYEQYF.

This rearrangement joins TRBV18 to TRBJ2-7; tentatively, D is TRBD2 (6 bases). The germline V gene has CDR1 KGHSH and CDR2 LQKENI. Deletions cut 0 bases from V and 2 bases from J, with 17 bases between. The CDR3 runs to 17 residues. The CDR3 loop reads CASSPPVGGLVTYEQYF. For the CDR3, the DNA is TGTGCCAGCTCACCACCGGTTGGAGGGCTCGTAACCTACGAGCAGTACTTC. The full variable domain, rest sourced from reference TRBV18 and TRBJ2-7, is NAGVMQNPRHLVRRRGQEARLRCSPMKGHSHVYWYRQLPEEGLKFMVYLQKENIIDESGMPKERFSAEFPKEGPSILRIQQVVRGDSAAYFCASSPPVGGLVTYEQYFGPGTRLTVT.

The V gene is TRBV14, the J gene TRBJ1-2; TRBD1 matches 9 bases. Per germline, CDR1 SGHDN and CDR2 FVKESK. Germline trimming cut 3 bases from V and 8 bases from J; bases unmatched to any gene: 10. The CDR3 is 15 amino acids. The CDR3 loop is CASSQPGQGRRGYTF. The CDR3 DNA is TGTGCCAGCAGCCAGCCGGGACAGGGCCGTCGGGGCTACACCTTC.

V gene TRBV11-2 combines with J gene TRBJ1-5; D is unclear. V lost 4 bases to trimming and J lost 5 bases, with 9 bases between them. CDR3 size: 13 residues. Germline V gene lookup returns CDR1 SGHAT and CDR2 FQNNGV. The CDR3 is CASSSEAYQPQHF. The CDR3 coding sequence is TGTGCCAGCAGCTCCGAGGCCTATCAGCCCCAGCATTTT.

The rearrangement links TRBV11-3 to TRBJ1-1; TRBD1 agrees at 8 bases. The CDR3 runs 14 residues. Germline trimming cut 5 bases from V and 5 bases from J; bases unmatched to any gene: 7. CDR1 is SGHNT, CDR2 YENEEA, per germline. In DNA, the CDR3 is TGTGCCAGCAGCCCAGGGGGCTGGGGGACTGAAGCTTTCTTT. Its protein product is CASSPGGWGTEAFF.

The chain uses TRBV5-6 and TRBJ1-6; D gene uncertain. CDR1 SGHDT and CDR2 YYEEEE come from the germline V gene. Trimming left V 2 bases short and J 8 bases short, with 8 bases between. The CDR3 length is 13 residues. The CDR3 region is CASSFVSDSPLHF. The DNA for the CDR3 is TGTGCCAGCAGCTTTGTATCCGATTCACCCCTCCACTTT.

The chain carries TRBV6-2 or TRBV6-3 and TRBJ1-1; TRBD1 matches at 8 bases. The CDR3 loop spans 14 amino acids. CDR1 MNHEY and CDR2 SVGEGT come from the germline V gene. Trimming took 2 bases from V and 1 from J; bases not matched to a gene: 0. The CDR3 region is CASSYGQGNTEAFF. Written as DNA, the CDR3 is TGTGCCAGCAGTTACGGACAGGGGAACACTGAAGCTTTCTTT.